Presented here are 6 T cell receptor beta chains from one specimen sequenced in a study of T cells in Graves' hyperthyroidism and ophthalmopathy. Template material for amplifying TCR beta CDR3 regions consisted of RNA transcripts. The TCR CDR3 first-round RT-PCR relied on the HTBI primer set. MiXCR, applied by TCRdb to the multiplex PCR reads, yields one record per CDR3 protein. The table lists 550,000 to 800,000 distinct CDR3 sequences, 16% of them singletons. Sequenced: blood. These TCRs come from a man younger than 30 with Graves' hyperthyroidism.

This rearrangement joins TRBV9 to TRBJ1-1, with no clear D. The germline V gene has CDR1 SGDLS and CDR2 YYNGEE. V dropped 2 bases and J dropped 5 bases, with 22 bases sitting between them. The CDR3 totals 17 residues. The CDR3 bases are TGTGCCAGCAGCGTCGTGACCTGGGCGGAGATGGGGACTGAAGCTTTCTTT. Amino acid sequence: CASSVVTWAEMGTEAFF.

The chain employs TRBV7-8 and TRBJ2-1; 10 nucleotides agree with TRBD2. CDR1 and CDR2 (germline): SGHVS, FQNEAQ. The V segment lost 5 bases and the J segment 8 bases; nucleotides outside the gene matches: 12. CDR3 length: 16 residues. DNA for the CDR3: TGTGCCAGCAGCAATCCGGGACTAGCGTTTCTCGATGAGCAGTTCTTC. It encodes CASSNPGLAFLDEQFF.

In this sample, this clonotype turned up many times. The rearrangement uses TRBV20-1 and TRBJ2-6; D possibly uses TRBD1 or TRBD2 (5 bases each). The V and J ends lost 5 bases and 0 bases respectively, with 11 bases between them. Germline V gene sequence: CDR1 DFQATT, CDR2 SNEGSKA (reference sequence). The CDR3 has 15 amino acids. The CDR3 region has the DNA TGCAGTGCTGGGGGATCCAGCTCTGGGGCCAACGTCCTGACTTTC. It yields the protein CSAGGSSSGANVLTF.

The rearrangement links TRBV9 to TRBJ2-3; D remains unclear. Germline V gene data show CDR1 as SGDLS and CDR2 as YYNGEE. This CDR3 comprises 14 residues. Trimming left V 3 bases short and J 3 bases short, with 11 bases between. The DNA for the CDR3 is TGTGCCAGCAGCGAACGGTGGGGTACAGATACGCAGTATTTT. Protein sequence: CASSERWGTDTQYF.

As to this clonotype: Just one base apart from a much larger clone, this may be a read error. The chain is built from TRBV20-1 and TRBJ2-7; a possible D gene is TRBD2 (6 bases). CDR1 is DFQATT and CDR2 is SNEGSKA in the germline V gene (reference sequence). V lost 8 bases and J lost 6, with 29 bases in between. This CDR3 contains 16 residues. CDR3 DNA sequence: TGCAGTACCCAGGAGGGGCGGGACCGCCCTCGTCTCGAGCAGTACTTC. Amino acids: CSTQEGRDRPRLEQYF.

This clonotype appeared a few times. The chain combines TRBV12-3 or TRBV12-4 with TRBJ2-1; D gene unclear. V lost 1 base and J 6 bases, leaving 10 bases between the germline ends. The CDR3 is 14 residues long. The CDR3 nucleotides read TGTGCCAGCAGTTTAGAGTCCAGCTCCAATGAGCAGTTCTTC. Residues: CASSLESSSNEQFF.